This entry features one TCR beta chain sequence. The data belong to a study of blood T cell repertoires in COVID-19. Across the study: COVID-19 samples collected from the United States, Italy and Spain covered acute and convalescent phases. Sample material is recorded as cDNA or gDNA derived from T cells, B-cell-depleted T cells, or PBMCs.

In the authors' methods: It was from reference gene primer amplification that nucleated cell counts were estimated. Clones were sequenced by immunoSEQ multiplex PCR, and TCRdb holds only the in-frame ones, with some missing. V and J calls and clone size are given by that table; D and trimming were obtained from the DNA. The repertoire holds 150,000 or so clones, 90% seen once, with 0.45% to 0.65% in the top ten. After removal of 1 base from V and 6 bases from J, the junction contained 6 bases not matched to a gene. Germline lookup yields CDR1 SGHTA and CDR2 FQGNSA. The CDR3 covers 15 residues. The origin of this receptor is a man in his fifties or sixties with acute or convalescent COVID-19. Input material: peripheral blood. The chain uses TRBV7-2 and TRBJ1-1; 9 nucleotides match TRBD1. CDR3 in DNA: TGTGCCAGCAGCTTAGGGGGACAGGGTGTTCCTGAAGCTTTCTTT. It encodes CASSLGGQGVPEAFF.